This T cell receptor (beta chain) stems from a study of blood T cell repertoires in COVID-19. As for the study in general: Spain, Italy and the United States supplied samples that represented acute and convalescent COVID-19. PBMCs, B-cell-depleted T cells, or T cells provided the cDNA or gDNA that made up the material.

Original data processing: Estimation of nucleated cell counts relied on the amplification of reference gene primers. Generated by immunoSEQ multiplex PCR, the TCRdb table keeps only in-frame clones and is missing some. V, J and clone size are taken as reported in that table, and D and trimming were inferred from the DNA itself. The sample consists of some 200,000 clones, approximately 81% of them appearing once. V gave up 6 bases and J gave up 4 bases; unmatched junction bases: 4. This CDR3 has 15 residues. In germline, CDR1 is MNHEY, CDR2 SVGEGT. This sequence joins TRBV6-2 or TRBV6-3 and TRBJ2-1; TRBD2 agrees at 12 bases. This receptor was identified in a woman of 80 years or more with acute or convalescent COVID-19. Sequences were obtained from peripheral blood. CDR3 region: CASSELAGGYNEQFF. CDR3 nucleotide sequence: TGTGCCAGCAGCGAACTAGCGGGGGGATACAATGAGCAGTTCTTC.